What follows are 28 T cell receptor beta chains derived from one specimen sequenced in a study of radiotherapy plus CTLA-4 blockade in lung cancer. Method: immunoSEQ multiplex PCR; TCRdb's copy keeps in-frame clones and lacks some. The data show tens of thousands of clones, 70% to 90% seen once. Sequenced material: peripheral blood, taken from a patient treated with radiotherapy plus ipilimumab. These receptor sequences come from a human donor with non-small cell lung cancer that progressed on radiotherapy plus ipilimumab.

This clone was seen just once. V and J are TRBV13 and TRBJ2-1; possibly TRBD1 or TRBD2 for D (5 bases each). This CDR3 is built from 11 residues. CDR1 is PRHDT, CDR2 FYEKMQ, per germline (reference sequence). V shed 5 bases and J shed 14 bases, with 13 bases lying between them. The CDR3 DNA reads as TGTGCCAGCAGCCTTCAAGGGACGGAGTTCTTC. It encodes CASSLQGTEFF.

This clone has a handful of counts. J is TRBJ1-2 and V is TRBV6-4; TRBD1 agrees at 9 bases. Losses at the gene ends were 3 bases for V and 8 bases for J; bases not matched to a gene: 7. The CDR3 runs to 14 residues. Germline loops: CDR1 MRHNA, CDR2 SNTAGT. DNA of the CDR3: TGTGCCAGCAGTGAGCACAGGGGGACAGGGGGCTACACCTTC. Protein: CASSEHRGTGGYTF.

This sequence joins TRBV28 and TRBJ1-2; D might be TRBD1 (6 bases). The CDR3 spans 17 residues. V shed 6 bases and J shed 4 bases, with 24 bases lying between them. Looked up from germline, CDR1 is MDHEN and CDR2 is SYDVKM. This CDR3 is CASRTSLGEQGSYGYTF. The CDR3 DNA reads as TGTGCCAGCAGGACTTCTCTGGGGGAACAGGGAAGCTATGGCTACACCTTC.

The chain is built from TRBV30 and TRBJ2-5, with 13 nucleotides matching TRBD2. With 0 bases clipped from V and 5 bases from J, the junction kept 12 bases outside the gene matches. This CDR3 is 18 amino acids long. Germline lookup yields CDR1 GTSNPN and CDR2 SVGIG (reference sequence). The CDR3 DNA sequence: TGTGCCTGGAGTGTATGGACTAGCGGGGGCCCGCGGGGTGAGACCCAGTACTTC. Protein: CAWSVWTSGGPRGETQYF.

This chain uses TRBV6-5 with TRBJ1-2; D is undetermined. Germline V gene data show CDR1 as MNHEY and CDR2 as SVGAGI. Trimming left V 10 bases short and J 1 base short, with 19 bases between. The length of the CDR3 is 15 residues. The CDR3 sequence: CATSTPVDLNYGYTF. The CDR3 nucleotides read TGTGCCACCTCGACCCCGGTCGACCTTAACTATGGCTACACCTTC.

The chain employs TRBV27 and TRBJ2-7; no clear D. The CDR3 contains 15 residues. The V end lost 1 base, the J end lost 2 bases, and 12 bases lay between the germline ends. Germline V gene data show CDR1 as MNHEY and CDR2 as SMNVEV (reference sequence). This chain's CDR3 is CASSLYGSDAYEQYF. As DNA, the CDR3 is TGTGCCAGCAGTTTATACGGCAGCGACGCCTACGAGCAGTACTTC.

The CDR3 nucleotides read TGTGCCACCAGCTGGACAGTGGGGGGCACTGAAGCTTTCTTT. Protein sequence: CATSWTVGGTEAFF. This chain links TRBV15 with TRBJ1-1; D might be TRBD1 (6 bases). CDR3 length: 14 residues. V was shortened by 5 bases and J by 4 bases, with 14 bases between the two germline ends. From germline, CDR1 is LNHNV and CDR2 YYDKDF (reference sequence).

The gene calls are TRBV2 and TRBJ1-6, with D unresolved. V lost 9 bases, J lost 7 bases, and 16 bases lay in between. Per the germline V gene, CDR1 is SNHLY and CDR2 is FYNNEI. The CDR3 has 14 residues. CDR3 region: CASGTRARNSPLHF. The CDR3 bases are TGTGCCAGTGGTACCCGGGCCCGAAATTCACCCCTCCACTTT.

The chain is built from TRBV27 and TRBJ1-6; D remains unclear. The ends were cut back, 5 bases at V and 7 bases at J, with 9 bases in the middle. Germline V CDR1 and CDR2: MNHEY, SMNVEV (reference sequence). This CDR3 spans 13 amino acids. CDR3 DNA sequence: TGTGCCAGCAGTAAGAATCACAATTCACCCCTCCACTTT. Encoded protein: CASSKNHNSPLHF.

CDR3 in amino acids: CATKGVNTEAFF. The CDR3 nucleotides read TGTGCCACTAAGGGGGTTAACACTGAAGCTTTCTTT. The chain employs TRBV7-9 and TRBJ1-1; D might be TRBD1 (6 bases). The V and J ends lost 10 bases and 2 bases respectively, with 11 bases between them. From germline, CDR1 is SEHNR and CDR2 FQNEAQ (reference sequence). The CDR3 has 12 amino acids.

The chain links TRBV19 to TRBJ1-1, with a weak D call TRBD1 (6 bases). Germline V gene lookup returns CDR1 LNHDA and CDR2 SQIVND (reference sequence). The CDR3 extends over 15 amino acids. Trimming removed 4 bases at V and 4 bases at J, with 16 bases between. CDR3 region: CASSTAAGVRTEAFF. Here the CDR3 DNA reads TGTGCCAGTAGTACCGCGGCAGGGGTACGCACTGAAGCTTTCTTT.

This clone was detected a few times. The chain combines TRBV7-9 with TRBJ1-2; TRBD1 aligns across 7 bases. The CDR3 spans 12 residues. Germline lookup yields CDR1 SEHNR and CDR2 FQNEAQ (reference sequence). V shed 10 bases, J shed 3 bases, and the junction held 5 bases outside the gene matches. This chain's CDR3 is CATPTGHYGYTF. The CDR3 DNA is TGTGCCACCCCGACAGGGCACTATGGCTACACCTTC.

This chain links TRBV7-6 with TRBJ2-5, with D possibly matching TRBD2 (5 bases). CDR3 size: 17 residues. CDR1 and CDR2 (germline): SGHVS, FNYEAQ. Trimming shortened V by 8 bases and J by 2 bases, and 24 bases separated the two germline ends. The CDR3 reads CASRNPFSRGEQETQYF. CDR3 DNA: TGTGCCAGCCGGAACCCCTTTTCACGGGGAGAACAAGAGACCCAGTACTTC.

The V and J genes are TRBV5-6 and TRBJ2-7, with a tentative D call TRBD2 (5 bases). The V end lost 2 bases, the J end lost 7 bases, and 19 bases lay between the germline ends. The CDR3 spans 15 residues. CDR1 is SGHDT and CDR2 is YYEEEE in the germline V gene. In nucleotides, the CDR3 is TGTGCCAGCAGCTTATATTCGGGTCCGCCGGGGGAGCAGTACTTC. This gives the protein CASSLYSGPPGEQYF.

V is TRBV5-1 and J is TRBJ2-5; D is ambiguous. V lost 0 bases and J 0 bases, leaving 6 bases between the germline ends. CDR3 length equals 14 residues. The germline V gene has CDR1 SGHRS and CDR2 YFSETQ. CDR3: CASSLAGYQETQYF. CDR3 nucleotide sequence: TGCGCCAGCAGCTTGGCCGGGTACCAAGAGACCCAGTACTTC. The full variable domain, rest sourced from reference TRBV5-1 and TRBJ2-5, is KAGVTQTPRYLIKTRGQQVTLSCSPISGHRSVSWYQQTPGQGLQFLFEYFSETQRNKGNFPGRFSGRQFSNSRSEMNVSTLELGDSALYLCASSLAGYQETQYFGPGTRLLVL.

V and J are TRBV9 and TRBJ1-1; a possible D gene is TRBD1 (6 bases). Germline CDR1 and CDR2: SGDLS and YYNGEE. There are 14 residues in the CDR3. Trimming pared 4 bases from V and 3 bases from J, leaving 13 bases between. CDR3 protein: CASSTRQDYTEAFF. For the CDR3, the DNA is TGTGCCAGCAGCACCCGACAGGACTACACTGAAGCTTTCTTT.

The chain recombines TRBV18 with TRBJ1-2; no definite D call. CDR3 length: 14 residues. V was clipped by 0 bases and J by 5 bases, with 10 bases between them. Germline values: CDR1 KGHSH, CDR2 LQKENI. The CDR3 reads CASSPPVRSYGYTF. The CDR3 region has the DNA TGTGCCAGCTCACCACCGGTAAGAAGTTATGGCTACACCTTC. The full variable domain, completed using reference TRBV18 and TRBJ1-2, is NAGVMQNPRHLVRRRGQEARLRCSPMKGHSHVYWYRQLPEEGLKFMVYLQKENIIDESGMPKERFSAEFPKEGPSILRIQQVVRGDSAAYFCASSPPVRSYGYTFGSGTRLTVV.

Notes on this clone: An end of the junction differs from the germline gene, which may be a read error. The V gene is TRBV7-7, the J gene TRBJ1-4, with 7 bases matching TRBD1. Germline CDR1 SSHAT, CDR2 FNYEAQ (reference sequence). The CDR3 is 15 residues long. The CDR3 is CASSLGQAENEKLFF. The CDR3 nucleotides are TGTGCTAGCAGCTTAGGACAGGCCGAAAATGAAAAACTGTTTTTT.

This chain links TRBV6-1 with TRBJ1-4; possibly TRBD1 for D (5 bases). This CDR3 region has 13 residues. The germline CDR1 and CDR2 sequences are MNHNS and SASEGT. V was clipped by 3 bases and J by 8 bases, with 10 bases between them. The CDR3 coding sequence is TGTGCCAGCAGTGATGGGGGGTTGGAAAAACTGTTTTTT. Its protein is CASSDGGLEKLFF.

This sequence joins TRBV10-3 and TRBJ1-1; 10 nucleotides match TRBD1. CDR3 length: 13 residues. From germline, CDR1 is ENHRY and CDR2 SYGVKD. V was clipped by 7 bases and J by 6 bases; unmatched bases: 5. The CDR3 DNA is TGTGCCATCACCGCGGACAGGGGGGCTGAAGCTTTCTTT. Residues: CAITADRGAEAFF.

Note on this clone: Other nucleotide sequences from this sample produce the same CDR3. The chain has TRBV6-5 and TRBJ2-3, with D perhaps matching TRBD2 (6 bases). With 3 bases removed from V and 0 bases from J, the gap between germline ends came to 10 bases. This CDR3 has 15 residues. In germline, CDR1 is MNHEY, CDR2 SVGAGI. The CDR3 nucleotides read TGTGCCAGCAGTTATTCGGGGACTAGCACAGATACGCAGTATTTT. Translation: CASSYSGTSTDTQYF.

This chain connects TRBV10-3 to TRBJ1-2, with TRBD1 identical over 7 bases. V shed 2 bases, J shed 1 base, and the junction held 7 bases outside the gene matches. Germline CDR1 ENHRY, CDR2 SYGVKD. The CDR3 loop spans 16 amino acids. CDR3 sequence: CAISEATDRVNYGYTF. The CDR3 nucleotides read TGTGCCATCAGTGAGGCAACCGACAGGGTTAACTATGGCTACACCTTC.

This chain joins TRBV4-3 and TRBJ2-6; D unclear. Trimming took off 0 bases at V and 4 bases at J, with 7 bases between the two ends. Germline assignment: CDR1 LGHNA and CDR2 YSLEER. The CDR3 sequence is 15 residues long. The CDR3 bases are TGCGCCAGCAGCCAAGACCTTGTGGGGGCCAACGTCCTGACTTTC. As protein: CASSQDLVGANVLTF.

The chain has TRBV5-4 and TRBJ1-1; 8 nucleotides agree with TRBD1. The CDR3 is made up of 13 amino acids. CDR1 is SGHNT and CDR2 is YYREEE in the germline V gene (reference sequence). Unmatched junction bases numbered 8, after V lost 7 bases and J lost 6 bases. CDR3 sequence (DNA): TGTGCCAGCCACCAGACAGGGGACCCTGAAGCTTTCTTT. The encoded protein is CASHQTGDPEAFF.

This chain joins TRBV4-3 and TRBJ1-2; a possible D gene is TRBD1 (6 bases). CDR3 size: 17 residues. Between the trimmed V and J ends, which lost 1 base and 1 base, there was a span of 16 bases. Germline V gene lookup returns CDR1 LGHNA and CDR2 YSLEER. CDR3 loop: CASSQGSTGTLNYGYTF. The CDR3, as DNA: TGCGCCAGCAGCCAAGGAAGCACCGGGACACTTAACTATGGCTACACCTTC.

This clone was recorded only once. The chain links TRBV19 to TRBJ1-5; D remains unclear. There are 15 residues in the CDR3. The V end lost 10 bases, the J end lost 10 bases, and 26 bases lay between the germline ends. CDR1 is LNHDA, CDR2 SQIVND, per germline (reference sequence). CDR3 amino acids: CATNPEGQSFQPQHF. The CDR3 nucleotides read TGTGCCACCAACCCCGAGGGTCAGAGCTTTCAACCCCAGCATTTT.

The rearrangement links TRBV7-2 to TRBJ2-3; tentative D call: TRBD1 (6 bases). Germline V lookup: CDR1 SGHTA, CDR2 FQGNSA. The CDR3 spans 13 residues. V shed 5 bases and J shed 2 bases, with 8 bases lying between them. The CDR3 nucleotides are TGTGCCAGCAGCCGACAGGTCACAGATACGCAGTATTTT. It encodes CASSRQVTDTQYF.

This clone was seen a single time. V usage is TRBV19 and J usage is TRBJ2-7, with 7 nucleotides matching TRBD2. V dropped 0 bases and J dropped 7; count of bases not matched to a gene: 3. Germline V gene data show CDR1 as LNHDA and CDR2 as SQIVND (reference sequence). The CDR3 has 13 residues. CDR3 in amino acids: CASSIEGGSEQYF. Written as DNA, the CDR3 is TGTGCCAGTAGTATAGAGGGGGGGTCGGAGCAGTACTTC.